Listed here are 28 T cell receptor beta chains from one sample, sequenced in a study of T cell repertoires in cytomegalovirus infection. One entry per CDR3 protein results from TCRdb running MiXCR on the reads. Among about 180,000 distinct CDR3 sequences, approximately 18% were seen once, and the ten largest hold roughly a quarter. Sequenced material: CD8+ T cells from PBMCs. Receptor source: a human donor in good health (CMV status not recorded). Some clones in this sample may be carry-over from other donors' samples.

The CDR3 reads CASSLGLVGADTQYF. DNA for the CDR3: TGTGCCAGCAGCTTAGGGTTGGTGGGGGCAGATACGCAGTATTTT. The J gene is TRBJ2-3, the V gene TRBV11-2; D is possibly TRBD1 or TRBD2 (5 bases each). Germline V CDR1 and CDR2: SGHAT, FQNNGV. With 1 base removed from V and 4 bases from J, the gap between germline ends came to 12 bases. The CDR3 sequence is 15 residues long.

The rearrangement joins TRBV7-8 to TRBJ2-7, with D uncertain. V was clipped by 6 bases and J by 5 bases, with 8 bases between them. Per the germline V gene, CDR1 is SGHVS and CDR2 is FQNEAQ. This CDR3 region has 11 residues. CDR3 loop: CASRALDEQYF. CDR3 nucleotide sequence: TGTGCCAGCAGAGCCTTAGACGAGCAGTACTTC.

This clonotype was seen ten or more times. The genes are TRBV12-3 or TRBV12-4 and TRBJ2-7, with 10 bases aligning to TRBD1. CDR3 length: 14 residues. V shed 6 bases and J 2 bases; nucleotides not matched to a gene: 4. CDR3 region: CASSQGQGAYEQYF. The CDR3 DNA sequence: TGTGCCAGCAGCCAAGGACAGGGGGCCTACGAGCAGTACTTC.

This CDR3 is CASSHGQGIETQYF. CDR3 sequence (DNA): TGTGCCAGCAGCCACGGACAGGGGATAGAGACCCAGTACTTC. The chain has TRBV7-6 and TRBJ2-5, with 9 bases that match TRBD1. Germline V lookup: CDR1 SGHVS, CDR2 FNYEAQ. The V segment lost 5 bases and the J segment 4 bases; nucleotides outside the gene matches: 5. The CDR3 covers 14 residues.

As for this clonotype: The junction departs from germline at one end; a sequencing error may be responsible. The genes are TRBV30 and TRBJ1-1; 8 bases line up with TRBD1. Germline loops: CDR1 GTSNPN, CDR2 SVGIG (reference sequence). The CDR3 runs 11 residues. CDR3 coding DNA: TGTGCCTGGAGCCCCGGGCAGGGGGCGGGCTTT. This codes for CAWSPGQGAGF.

This clonotype was counted only a few times. The V and J genes are TRBV7-9 and TRBJ2-5, with 8 bases matching TRBD1. This CDR3 spans 15 amino acids. Unmatched junction bases numbered 8, after V lost 4 bases and J lost 4 bases. CDR1 and CDR2 from the germline V gene are SEHNR and FQNEAQ (reference sequence). CDR3 in DNA: TGTGCCAGCAGCTCGTACAGGGGGTTGGGAGAGACCCAGTACTTC. Its translation is CASSSYRGLGETQYF.

The chain is built from TRBV7-2 and TRBJ2-3, with TRBD1 as a possible D gene (5 bases). Germline CDR1 is SGHTA and CDR2 is FQGNSA. V lost 3 bases and J 11 bases, leaving 9 bases between the germline ends. CDR3 length: 11 residues. The CDR3, as DNA: TGTGCCAGCAGCTTCAGGGAACGGCAGTATTTT. Translating gives CASSFRERQYF.

The chain links TRBV20-1 to TRBJ2-1; 11 nucleotides agree with TRBD2. CDR3 size: 14 residues. The junction had 3 bases not matched to a gene; V was cut back by 6 bases and J by 2 bases. Germline CDR1 reads DFQATT; CDR2 reads SNEGSKA (reference sequence). CDR3 DNA: TGCAGTGCGGGGACTAGCGGAGCCTACAATGAGCAGTTCTTC. Translation: CSAGTSGAYNEQFF.

This clonotype was counted only a few times. The CDR3 sequence is CASSFNRDREAFF. The CDR3 DNA follows: TGTGCCAGCAGCTTTAACCGGGACAGGGAAGCTTTCTTT. The chain has TRBV7-4 and TRBJ1-1, with 8 nucleotides matching TRBD1. This CDR3 region has 13 residues. Germline CDR1 is SGHVT and CDR2 is SQSDAQ. V lost 3 bases, J lost 8 bases, and 5 bases stayed unmatched.

This CDR3 reads CASSAQGLAGVLYEQFF. In nucleotides, the CDR3 is TGTGCCAGCAGCGCGCAAGGACTAGCGGGGGTCTTGTATGAGCAGTTCTTC. This sequence joins TRBV7-9 and TRBJ2-1, with TRBD2 matching over 13 bases. J gave up 8 bases and V 5 bases, and 12 bases lay outside the gene matches. Looked up from germline, CDR1 is SEHNR and CDR2 is FQNEAQ (reference sequence). CDR3 length equals 17 residues.

This sequence joins TRBV7-2 and TRBJ1-5; the D gene is possibly TRBD1 (6 bases). The CDR3 contains 16 residues. From germline, CDR1 is SGHTA and CDR2 FQGNSA. Trimming cost V 5 bases and J 2 bases, with 16 bases left between them. The CDR3 spells CASSLNRDVGNQPQHF. CDR3 DNA: TGTGCCAGCAGCCTTAACAGGGACGTCGGCAATCAGCCCCAGCATTTT.

The rearrangement joins TRBV12-3 or TRBV12-4 to TRBJ2-7; D is possibly TRBD1 (6 bases). V lost 6 bases to trimming and J lost 6 bases, with 15 bases between them. The CDR3 has 13 residues. The CDR3 sequence: CASSPSTGSEQYF. The CDR3 bases are TGTGCCAGCAGCCCGTCGACAGGATCCGAGCAGTACTTC.

The rearrangement joins TRBV7-9 to TRBJ1-1, with 8 bases that match TRBD1. Unmatched junction bases numbered 9, after V lost 5 bases and J lost 1 base. The CDR3 extends over 16 amino acids. Germline lookup yields CDR1 SEHNR and CDR2 FQNEAQ (reference sequence). CDR3 in amino acids: CASSLGTGGKNTEAFF. CDR3 in DNA: TGTGCCAGCAGCCTAGGGACAGGAGGGAAGAACACTGAAGCTTTCTTT.

The chain carries TRBV4-1 and TRBJ1-2; D ambiguous. The CDR3 is made up of 13 amino acids. The ends were cut back, 1 base at V and 2 bases at J, with 5 bases in the middle. CDR1 is MGHRA, CDR2 YSYEKL, per germline. CDR3 in amino acids: CASSQVLNYGYTF. The CDR3 DNA reads as TGCGCCAGCAGCCAAGTGCTAAACTATGGCTACACCTTC.

The rearrangement uses TRBV12-3 or TRBV12-4 and TRBJ2-1; 8 positions match TRBD1. There are 18 residues in the CDR3. The V and J ends lost 5 bases and 3 bases, in that order; junction bases with no gene match: 15. The CDR3 here is CASSALIYGQGRYNEQFF. The DNA for the CDR3 is TGTGCCAGCAGTGCACTTATTTATGGACAGGGACGCTACAATGAGCAGTTCTTC.

This clonotype was observed a few times. This chain joins TRBV7-4 and TRBJ1-2; D gene unclear. There are 13 residues in the CDR3. The V gene lost 5 bases and the J gene lost 4 bases, with 11 bases spanning the gap. Looked up from germline, CDR1 is SGHVT and CDR2 is SQSDAQ. The chain's CDR3 is CASSQKEGYGYTF. CDR3 bases: TGTGCCAGCAGCCAGAAGGAGGGCTATGGCTACACCTTC.

The sample holds a few counts of this clonotype. The V gene is TRBV7-6, the J gene TRBJ1-3; the D gene is possibly TRBD1 (5 bases). Trimming cost V 5 bases and J 0 bases, with 14 bases left between them. Looked up from germline, CDR1 is SGHVS and CDR2 is FNYEAQ. The CDR3 totals 16 residues. CDR3 nucleotide sequence: TGTGCCAGCAGCCTCCGGACGGGGCGCTCTGGAAACACCATATATTTT. This encodes CASSLRTGRSGNTIYF.

This rearrangement joins TRBV11-2 to TRBJ2-5; 7 positions match TRBD2. V trimming: 1 base; J trimming: 3 bases; junction bases outside the gene matches: 8. Looked up from germline, CDR1 is SGHAT and CDR2 is FQNNGV. The CDR3 sequence is 16 residues long. Here the CDR3 DNA reads TGTGCCAGCAGCTTAGGCGATCTTCTAGCGGAAGAGACCCAGTACTTC. Amino acid sequence: CASSLGDLLAEETQYF. The variable domain in full, with the rest retrieved from reference TRBV11-2 and TRBJ2-5, is EAGVAQSPRYKIIEKRQSVAFWCNPISGHATLYWYQQILGQGPKLLIQFQNNGVVDDSQLPKDRFSAERLKGVDSTLKIQPAKLEDSAVYLCASSLGDLLAEETQYFGPGTRLLVL.

This clonotype has just a few counts. A clone one base away is much larger, so this may be a read error. The chain joins TRBV24-1 to TRBJ2-3, with 10 bases that match TRBD1. This CDR3 contains 17 residues. CDR1 is KGHDR and CDR2 is SFDVKD in the germline V gene. The V and J ends lost 7 bases and 2 bases, in that order; junction bases with no gene match: 11. As DNA, the CDR3 is TGTGCCACCAGCCCCGGAAAGACAGGGGGCTTCACAGATACGCAGTATTTT. Amino acids: CATSPGKTGGFTDTQYF.

The chain carries TRBV7-9 and TRBJ2-7, with D perhaps matching TRBD1 (6 bases). The V end was cut by 5 bases, the J end by 2 bases, with 16 bases between. Germline CDR1 SEHNR, CDR2 FQNEAQ (reference sequence). This CDR3 region has 15 residues. CDR3 residues: CASSAPGQEPYEQYF. In DNA form, the CDR3 reads TGTGCCAGCAGCGCCCCGGGACAAGAACCCTACGAGCAGTACTTC.

The V call is TRBV6-5, the J call TRBJ2-1; 8 positions agree with TRBD1. This CDR3 spans 18 amino acids. Germline V gene lookup returns CDR1 MNHEY and CDR2 SVGAGI. V lost 2 bases to trimming and J lost 0 bases; unmatched junction nucleotides: 9. For the CDR3, the DNA is TGTGCCAGCAGTTACGCAGGGGGCAAACTAAGCTCCTACAATGAGCAGTTCTTC. Translation: CASSYAGGKLSSYNEQFF.

This clonotype was observed a handful of times. V is TRBV24-1 and J is TRBJ2-3, with a tentative D call TRBD2 (7 bases). Trimming pared 4 bases from V and 4 bases from J, leaving 20 bases between. The CDR3 covers 17 residues. The V gene's germline CDR1 is KGHDR and CDR2 SFDVKD. As DNA, the CDR3 is TGTGCCACCAGTGACAACCCGGGGGGCGGACTGTCAGATACGCAGTATTTT. Protein: CATSDNPGGGLSDTQYF.

In its sample, this clonotype was seen a few times. The CDR3 DNA sequence: TGTGCCAGCACCCCAACATTCGGGGGAACTGAAGCTTTCTTT. Protein product: CASTPTFGGTEAFF. The V gene is TRBV6-5, the J gene TRBJ1-1; TRBD1 is a possible D gene (5 bases). Germline V gene data show CDR1 as MNHEY and CDR2 as SVGAGI. CDR3 length: 14 residues. With 7 bases removed from V and 5 bases from J, the gap between germline ends came to 17 bases.

The chain uses TRBV10-3 and TRBJ1-5, with TRBD1 identical over 8 bases. Germline values: CDR1 ENHRY, CDR2 SYGVKD. The V and J ends lost 3 bases and 6 bases, in that order; junction bases with no gene match: 4. The CDR3 sequence is 14 residues long. The DNA for the CDR3 is TGTGCCATCAGTGACGAGCAGGGGGCTCAGCCCCAGCATTTT. It encodes CAISDEQGAQPQHF.

The V call is TRBV29-1, the J call TRBJ1-5; 7 nucleotides line up with TRBD1. The CDR3 extends over 13 amino acids. The trim removed 7 bases at V and 2 bases at J, leaving 5 bases unmatched. CDR1 and CDR2 from the germline V gene are SQVTM and ANQGSEA. CDR3 sequence: CSAGGTGNQPQHF. DNA for the CDR3: TGCAGCGCCGGAGGGACAGGCAATCAGCCCCAGCATTTT.

The V call is TRBV12-3 or TRBV12-4, the J call TRBJ2-7, with D possibly being TRBD2 (5 bases). The CDR3 loop spans 12 amino acids. The V and J ends lost 6 bases and 7 bases respectively, with 13 bases between them. The CDR3 DNA sequence: TGTGCCAGCAGCCGCCGAACGGGAGAGCAGTACTTC. This encodes CASSRRTGEQYF.

The chain joins TRBV7-6 to TRBJ1-2, with TRBD1 identical over 8 bases. The germline CDR1 and CDR2 sequences are SGHVS and FNYEAQ. The ends lost 5 bases at V and 4 bases at J; junction bases unmatched: 3. This CDR3 has 13 residues. CDR3: CASSPDRGYGYTF. CDR3 bases: TGTGCCAGCAGCCCCGACAGGGGCTATGGCTACACCTTC.

V gene TRBV7-2 combines with J gene TRBJ2-1; 12 bases are shared with TRBD2. Germline V gives CDR1 SGHTA, CDR2 FQGNSA. V shed 8 bases and J 0 bases; nucleotides not matched to a gene: 8. This CDR3 is 17 amino acids long. DNA of the CDR3: TGTGCCAGCGGCGGACTAGCGGGGTTTAGCTCCTACAATGAGCAGTTCTTC. It specifies CASGGLAGFSSYNEQFF.